This T cell receptor (beta chain) was documented in a study of early T cells in non-severe SARS-CoV-2 infection. Study at large: The study sequenced bulk RNA from unsorted whole blood, with chains unpaired.

V gave up 2 bases and J gave up 1 base, with 10 bases separating them. CDR1 and CDR2 (germline): MGHDK, SYGVNS. CDR3 length equals 15 residues. Molecules of cDNA were individually given unique molecular identifiers that were attached to them. TCRdb re-derived calls from the 5' RACE reads in MiXCR, one entry per CDR3 protein. The repertoire holds some 30,000 distinct CDR3 sequences, about 6% seen once, with 10% to 15% in the top ten. This clonotype came up many times. Its antigen is not identified. Study-level results: Matches to VDJdb favored anti-spike CD8 responses and missed private and CD4 specificities.

V is TRBV25-1 and J is TRBJ2-3; D is unclear. Sequencing used whole blood. The source of this sequence is an adult who was a healthcare worker with PCR-confirmed SARS-CoV-2 infection or an uninfected control (not recorded which). For the CDR3, the DNA is TGTGCCAGCAGTGAAGATCGGACGGGCACAGATACGCAGTATTTT. Its protein product is CASSEDRTGTDTQYF.